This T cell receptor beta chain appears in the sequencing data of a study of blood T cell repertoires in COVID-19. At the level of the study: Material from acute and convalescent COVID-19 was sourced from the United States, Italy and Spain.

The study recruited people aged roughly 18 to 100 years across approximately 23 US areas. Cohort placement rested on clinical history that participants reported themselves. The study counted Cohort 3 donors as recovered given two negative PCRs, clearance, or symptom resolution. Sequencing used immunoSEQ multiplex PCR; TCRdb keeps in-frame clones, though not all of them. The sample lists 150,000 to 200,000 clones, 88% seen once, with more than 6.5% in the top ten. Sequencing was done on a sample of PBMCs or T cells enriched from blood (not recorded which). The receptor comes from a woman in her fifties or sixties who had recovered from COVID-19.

CDR3 DNA sequence: TGTGCCAGCTCACCACAGGAGAATTCACCCCTCCACTTT. It is translated as CASSPQENSPLHF. The rearrangement joins TRBV18 to TRBJ1-6; D gene uncertain. This CDR3 is 13 amino acids long. CDR1 KGHSH and CDR2 LQKENI come from the germline V gene. Trimming cost V 1 base and J 7 bases, with 5 bases left between them.